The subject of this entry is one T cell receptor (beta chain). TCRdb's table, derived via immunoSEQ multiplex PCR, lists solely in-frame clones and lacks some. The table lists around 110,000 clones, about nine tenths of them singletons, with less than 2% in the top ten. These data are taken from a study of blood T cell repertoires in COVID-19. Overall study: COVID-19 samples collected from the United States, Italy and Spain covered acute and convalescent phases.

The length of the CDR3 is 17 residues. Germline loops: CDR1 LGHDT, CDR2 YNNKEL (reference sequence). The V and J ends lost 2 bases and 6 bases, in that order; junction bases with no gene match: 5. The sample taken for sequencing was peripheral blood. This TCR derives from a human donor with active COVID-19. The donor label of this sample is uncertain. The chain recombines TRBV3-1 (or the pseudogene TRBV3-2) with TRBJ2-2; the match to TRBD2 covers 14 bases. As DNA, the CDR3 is TGTGCCAGCAGCCAATTCACGGGACTAGCGGGGGCCGGGGAGCTGTTTTTT. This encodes CASSQFTGLAGAGELFF.